This TCR beta chain is from a study of blood T cells in healthy people across ages. Study-level points and caveats: Unknown CMV status may confound age-related changes in expanded clones.

Roughly 10 milliliters of peripheral blood were drawn from each donor. Sample-barcoded 5' priming and a J-beta primer mix drove a second PCR of about 7 to 12 cycles. TCRdb re-analysed the 5' RACE reads in MiXCR, keeping a single row per CDR3 protein. Here the sample spans about 730,000 distinct CDR3 sequences, approximately 43% being singletons. The V gene's germline CDR1 is SGHDN and CDR2 FVKESK. The CDR3 length is 14 residues. V lost 5 bases and J 4 bases, leaving 13 bases between the germline ends. About this clonotype: The antigen remains unidentified.

What was sequenced was blood. The chain recombines TRBV14 with TRBJ2-3; D is ambiguous. The receptor was isolated from a woman aged 60 to 75 in good health. The CDR3 loop is CASSDPRTSDTQYF. Here the CDR3 DNA reads TGTGCCAGCAGCGATCCTAGGACCTCAGATACGCAGTATTTT.